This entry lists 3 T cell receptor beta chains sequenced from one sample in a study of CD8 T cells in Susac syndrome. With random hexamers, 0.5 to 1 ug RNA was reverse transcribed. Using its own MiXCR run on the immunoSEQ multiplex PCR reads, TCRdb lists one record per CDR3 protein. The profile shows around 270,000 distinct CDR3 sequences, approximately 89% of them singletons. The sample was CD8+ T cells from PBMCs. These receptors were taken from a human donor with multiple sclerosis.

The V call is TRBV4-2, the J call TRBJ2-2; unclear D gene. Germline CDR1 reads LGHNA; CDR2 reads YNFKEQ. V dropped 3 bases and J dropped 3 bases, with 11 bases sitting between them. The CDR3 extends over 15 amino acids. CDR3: CASSQVGRDTGELFF. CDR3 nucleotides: TGTGCCAGCAGCCAGGTCGGTCGGGACACCGGGGAGCTGTTTTTT.

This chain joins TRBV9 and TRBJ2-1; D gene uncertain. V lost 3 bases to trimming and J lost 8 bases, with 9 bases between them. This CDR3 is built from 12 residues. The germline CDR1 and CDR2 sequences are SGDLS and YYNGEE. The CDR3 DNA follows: TGTGCCAGCAGCGATCTCCTCGATGAGCAGTTCTTC. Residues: CASSDLLDEQFF.

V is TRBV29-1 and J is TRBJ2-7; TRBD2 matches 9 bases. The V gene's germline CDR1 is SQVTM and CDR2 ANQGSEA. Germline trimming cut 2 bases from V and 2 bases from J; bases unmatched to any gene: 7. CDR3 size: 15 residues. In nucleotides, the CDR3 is TGCAGCGTTGAAAAGTCTAGCGGGACCGCCTACGAGCAGTACTTC. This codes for CSVEKSSGTAYEQYF.